The sequence of this T cell receptor beta chain was determined in a study of T cell responses to AZD1222 COVID-19 vaccine. Sequencing was performed with immunoSEQ multiplex PCR; in TCRdb, only in-frame clones are kept and a portion is missing. The data contain 95,000 to 100,000 clones, 84% of them singletons. Germline assignment: CDR1 MGHDK and CDR2 SYGVNS. Trimming removed 8 bases from V and 5 bases from J; junction bases left unmatched: 4. CDR3 size: 12 residues. The chain recombines TRBV25-1 with TRBJ2-7; 9 bases map to TRBD1. The clonotype was recovered from an adult who received the AZD1222 COVID-19 vaccine. The sample here was peripheral blood, taken 28 days after the second AZD1222 dose. CDR3 region: CASSGTGNEQYF. The CDR3 DNA is TGTGCCAGCTCCGGGACAGGGAACGAGCAGTACTTC.